This T cell receptor (beta chain) originates from a study of beta chain features in type 1 diabetes. This clone appeared many times. Its antigen remains unknown. Isolation of CD4+ naive, central memory, regulatory and stem cell-like memory cells was achieved by sorting via CD45RO/CCR7/CD25/CD127/CD95/CD27. General study points: People with Type 1 diabetes carried modestly yet significantly shorter TCRB CDR3s in all four CD4+ subsets.

Sequencing targeted expressed TCRB transcripts, as all isolated RNA had been reverse transcribed. Generated by immunoSEQ multiplex PCR, the TCRdb table keeps only in-frame clones and is missing some. The sample contains 300,000 to 350,000 clones, over 7% of which appear only once. CDR1 SGHAT and CDR2 FQNNGV come from the germline V gene. The CDR3 has 14 residues. V was cut by 5 bases and J by 6 bases, with 14 bases left in between. The sequenced sample consisted of central memory CD4+ T cells from blood. The receptor's source is a man under 40 with type 1 diabetes. The chain has TRBV11-2 and TRBJ2-1, with a tentative D call TRBD2 (6 bases). The chain's CDR3 is CASSPAGTGNEQFF. CDR3 sequence (DNA): TGTGCCAGCAGCCCAGCCGGGACTGGCAATGAGCAGTTCTTC.